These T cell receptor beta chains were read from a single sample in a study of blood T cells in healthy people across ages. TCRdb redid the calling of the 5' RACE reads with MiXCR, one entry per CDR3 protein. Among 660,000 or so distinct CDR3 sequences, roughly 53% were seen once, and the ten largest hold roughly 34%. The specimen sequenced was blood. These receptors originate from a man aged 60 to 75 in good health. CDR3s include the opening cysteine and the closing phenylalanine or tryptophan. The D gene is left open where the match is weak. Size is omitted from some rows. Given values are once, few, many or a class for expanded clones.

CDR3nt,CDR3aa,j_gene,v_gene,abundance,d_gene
TGTGCCAGCAATCCCACCTACTACTCTGGGGCCAACGTCCTGACTTTC,CASNPTYYSGANVLTF,TRBJ2-6,TRBV6-1,few,.
TGCAGTGCTGGGACTAGCGGGCACTACAATGAGCAGTTCTTC,CSAGTSGHYNEQFF,TRBJ2-1,TRBV20-1,.,TRBD2
TGTGCCACCAGCAGAGATCTCGGGGGAGCCCAAGATACGCAGTATTTT,CATSRDLGGAQDTQYF,TRBJ2-3,TRBV15,.,.
TGTGCCAGCAGTTACTCCCAGAATAGGGAGCAGTACTTC,CASSYSQNREQYF,TRBJ2-5,TRBV6-2/TRBV6-3,.,.
TGTGCCAGCAGCTTACTGATAGGGTCTGGCAATCAGCCCCAGCATTTT,CASSLLIGSGNQPQHF,TRBJ1-5,TRBV7-2,.,.
TGTGCCTGCAGCCTCAGGGGGATTGGTGGCTACACCTTC,CACSLRGIGGYTF,TRBJ1-2,TRBV11-2,.,TRBD1
TGCAGCGTTGGCGATACAGATACGCAGTATTTT,CSVGDTDTQYF,TRBJ2-3,TRBV29-1,few,.
TGTGCCAGCAGCCAAGATGGTGGCGGGGGGGCTATGGGCGAGACCCAGTACTTC,CASSQDGGGGAMGETQYF,TRBJ2-5,TRBV4-2,.,TRBD2
TGCAGTGCTAGAGCGGGCGGCCGCGGCACTGAAGCTTTCTTT,CSARAGGRGTEAFF,TRBJ1-1,TRBV20-1,.,.
TGTGCCAGCAGTGAAGCGCTTGGGGGAGTTTATGGCTACACCTTC,CASSEALGGVYGYTF,TRBJ1-2,TRBV2,.,.
TGTGCCAGCAGTTTAGGGTTCGATGGGACTGAAGCTTTCTTT,CASSLGFDGTEAFF,TRBJ1-1,TRBV12-3/TRBV12-4,.,.
TGTGCCAGCAGCCCAAACTTAAACAGGGGGCCGAGCTCCTACGAGCAGTACTTC,CASSPNLNRGPSSYEQYF,TRBJ2-7,TRBV27,few,TRBD1
TGTGCCACCAACAGACGTGGGGTAGCGGCAATAGCCAAAAACATTCAGTACTTC,CATNRRGVAAIAKNIQYF,TRBJ2-4,TRBV15,.,.
TGTGCCAGCAGGGGGGACAGGGCCATTGAAGCTTTCTTT,CASRGDRAIEAFF,TRBJ1-1,TRBV6-5,.,TRBD1
TGTGCCAGCAGCCAAGTTCGCGGGTCCCAAGAGACCCAGTACTTC,CASSQVRGSQETQYF,TRBJ2-5,TRBV3-1,.,.
TGCAGCGTTGGCGACGTGACCCCTTTCCGGGACAGGGTCTACAATGAGCAGTTCTTC,CSVGDVTPFRDRVYNEQFF,TRBJ2-1,TRBV29-1,.,TRBD1
TGTGCCAGCAGTTTATCGGGGCCTGGGGCGGAGCAGTACTTC,CASSLSGPGAEQYF,TRBJ2-5,TRBV27,.,.
TGCAGCGTTGAAGATCGAGGACAGGGTTGGGGCGAGCAGTACTTC,CSVEDRGQGWGEQYF,TRBJ2-7,TRBV29-1,few,TRBD1
TGTGCCAGCAGCAGGACTAGCGGCCGTCGTGGAGATACGCAGTATTTT,CASSRTSGRRGDTQYF,TRBJ2-3,TRBV21-1,.,.
TGTGCCAGCAGCCCGGGGGCTAACTACAATGAGCAGTTCTTC,CASSPGANYNEQFF,TRBJ2-1,TRBV5-5,.,.
TGTGCCAGCTCACGACGGCAGGGGACCAACTATGGCTACACCTTC,CASSRRQGTNYGYTF,TRBJ1-2,TRBV18,.,.
TGTGCCAGCAGCCAGGGGACAGGGGCGGTCGGGGCGAACACTGAAGCTTTCTTT,CASSQGTGAVGANTEAFF,TRBJ1-1,TRBV4-2,.,TRBD1
TGTGCCAGCAGTCAAGACTTAGGCGGTGATACGCAGTATTTT,CASSQDLGGDTQYF,TRBJ2-3,TRBV6-5,few,.
TGCAGCGTTGAGGGACGGGCGAACCAAGAGACCCAGTACTTC,CSVEGRANQETQYF,TRBJ2-5,TRBV29-1,.,.
TGTGCCAGCTCTTCAGGGGATCATGGCTACACCTTC,CASSSGDHGYTF,TRBJ1-2,TRBV18,.,.
TGTGCCAGCAGTTACGCGATCGCAAACGACTATGGCTACACCTTC,CASSYAIANDYGYTF,TRBJ1-2,TRBV6-5,.,.
TGTGCCACCAGCGGGACGACAGGGGAAGCTTTCTTT,CATSGTTGEAFF,TRBJ1-1,TRBV15,.,TRBD1
TGCAGTGCTAGGGCCTGGACTAGCGGGGGGGTGGAGACCCAGTACTTC,CSARAWTSGGVETQYF,TRBJ2-5,TRBV20-1,few,TRBD2
TGTGCCAGCAGAGGCAACATAGTAGGAGGCACAGATACGCAGTATTTT,CASRGNIVGGTDTQYF,TRBJ2-3,TRBV25-1,.,.
TGCAGTGCCGCGAGGGGAACATATAATTCACCCCTCCACTTT,CSAARGTYNSPLHF,TRBJ1-6,TRBV20-1,once,.
TGTGCCAGCAGCCAAGCTACAGACTCTGGAAACACCATATATTTT,CASSQATDSGNTIYF,TRBJ1-3,TRBV4-2,.,.
TGTGCCAGCATTATAACAGGGGGCGCGAAAGCTTTCTTT,CASIITGGAKAFF,TRBJ1-1,TRBV28,once,TRBD1
TGCGCCAGCAGCCTTTCCGGGACAGGGGGGGCCAATGAGCAGTTCTTC,CASSLSGTGGANEQFF,TRBJ2-1,TRBV5-1,.,TRBD1
TGTGCCAGCAGTCTCTCATTGGGAAACACCATATATTTT,CASSLSLGNTIYF,TRBJ1-3,TRBV28,.,.
TGTGCCAGCAGCCTAGGACAGGGGTGGGAGACCCAGTACTTC,CASSLGQGWETQYF,TRBJ2-5,TRBV3-1,many,TRBD1
TGCAGCGTTGAAGCGTACTCAGGGGGCGGTTCGCATGGCTACACCTTC,CSVEAYSGGGSHGYTF,TRBJ1-2,TRBV29-1,.,TRBD1
TGTGCCAGCAGTTCGATAGAGAAAGAGACCCAGTACTTC,CASSSIEKETQYF,TRBJ2-5,TRBV6-5,.,.
TGTGCCAGCAGTTTAGCTTGGGGGTTCCGAGATACGCAGTATTTT,CASSLAWGFRDTQYF,TRBJ2-3,TRBV27,.,.
TGTGCCAGCAGTTCCTCGGGAGGAGAAGAGACCCAGTACTTC,CASSSSGGEETQYF,TRBJ2-5,TRBV5-1,few,TRBD2
TGTGCCAGCAGTTTGAGGACTATCTACGAGCAGTACTTC,CASSLRTIYEQYF,TRBJ2-7,TRBV12-3/TRBV12-4,.,.
TGTGCCACCGGGACCGGGACAGGGGGCCAAGAGACCCAGTACTTC,CATGTGTGGQETQYF,TRBJ2-5,TRBV24-1,.,TRBD1
TGTGCCAGCAGTTTATGTGGGGGAACAGATACGCAGTATTTT,CASSLCGGTDTQYF,TRBJ2-3,TRBV12-3/TRBV12-4,.,.
TGCGCCAGCAGCCCTCTTGCGGGGGCGAGGGAGACCCAGTACTTC,CASSPLAGARETQYF,TRBJ2-5,TRBV4-1,once,.
TGTGCCAGCAGTTTTGGTTGGGCGGGACAGCTAACCTACGAGCAGTACTTC,CASSFGWAGQLTYEQYF,TRBJ2-7,TRBV27,.,.
TGCAGCGCCGGGGTTATCAATGAGCAGTTCTTC,CSAGVINEQFF,TRBJ2-1,TRBV29-1,.,.
TGTGCCAGCAGTGCGGGACAGGGCGATATCTACGAGCAGTACTTC,CASSAGQGDIYEQYF,TRBJ2-7,TRBV6-1,.,TRBD1
TGCGCCAGCAGTGAGTCGGCCCTGCGGGAACGGCAGTATTTT,CASSESALRERQYF,TRBJ2-3,TRBV10-1,few,.
TGCAGTGCTAGAGAGCCGTGGGGCTCCTACGAGCAGTACTTC,CSAREPWGSYEQYF,TRBJ2-7,TRBV20-1,.,.
TGCGCCAGCAGTGAGTCGGCGGTCTCCTACAATGAGCAGTTCTTC,CASSESAVSYNEQFF,TRBJ2-1,TRBV10-1,.,.
TGTGCCAGCAGCTTAGGCGCAGGGAACGCTTCACCCCTCCACTTT,CASSLGAGNASPLHF,TRBJ1-6,TRBV7-2,once,.
TGCGCCAGCAGCTTGGGGGGGCAGGGCACAAGCCAAGAGACCCAGTACTTC,CASSLGGQGTSQETQYF,TRBJ2-5,TRBV5-1,.,.
TGCAGTGCTAGAGATGGGCAGGAGGAGACCCAGTACTTC,CSARDGQEETQYF,TRBJ2-5,TRBV20-1,few,.